This T cell receptor (beta chain) was sequenced in a study of T cell responses to AZD1222 COVID-19 vaccine. This table comes from immunoSEQ multiplex PCR, and its TCRdb copy is limited to in-frame clones, with some not included. This table has roughly 150,000 clones, under 95% appearing once. As for this clone: What it binds is not known.

General study findings and limits: White British ancestry dominated among donors, who included more females, and clonal diversity was possibly underestimated.

The CDR3 is made up of 16 amino acids. Losses at the gene ends were 3 bases for V and 2 bases for J; bases not matched to a gene: 5. CDR1 and CDR2 from the germline V gene are LGHDT and YNNKEL (reference sequence). The receptor was derived from an adult in good health. The chain couples TRBV3-1 (or the pseudogene TRBV3-2) to TRBJ2-1; 9 nucleotides match TRBD2. This specimen was peripheral blood, taken on day 0 of AZD1222 vaccination. The chain's CDR3 is CASSQPGTSPYNEQFF. The CDR3 bases are TGTGCCAGCAGCCAGCCCGGGACTAGCCCCTACAATGAGCAGTTCTTC.